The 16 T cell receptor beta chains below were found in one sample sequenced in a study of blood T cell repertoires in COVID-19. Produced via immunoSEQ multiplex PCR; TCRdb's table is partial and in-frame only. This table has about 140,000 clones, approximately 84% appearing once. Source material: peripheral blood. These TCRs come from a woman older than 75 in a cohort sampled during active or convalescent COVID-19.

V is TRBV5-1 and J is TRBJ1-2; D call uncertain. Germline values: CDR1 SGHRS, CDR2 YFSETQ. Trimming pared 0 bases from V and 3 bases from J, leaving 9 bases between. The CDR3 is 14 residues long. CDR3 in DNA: TGCGCCAGCAGCTTGGGGAGTGGTGACTATGGCTACACCTTC. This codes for CASSLGSGDYGYTF.

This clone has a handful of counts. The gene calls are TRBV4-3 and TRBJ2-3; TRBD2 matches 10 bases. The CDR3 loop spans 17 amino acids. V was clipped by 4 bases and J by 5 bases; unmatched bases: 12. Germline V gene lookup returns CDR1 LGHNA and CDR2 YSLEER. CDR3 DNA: TGCGCCAGCAGCCGGAACATAGCGGGGGGCGGGAAAGATACGCAGTATTTT. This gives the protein CASSRNIAGGGKDTQYF.

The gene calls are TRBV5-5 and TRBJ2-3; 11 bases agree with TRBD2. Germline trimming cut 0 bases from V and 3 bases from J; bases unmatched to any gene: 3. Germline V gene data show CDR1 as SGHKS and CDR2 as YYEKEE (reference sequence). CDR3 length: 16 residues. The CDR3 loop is CASSLAIAGGTDTQYF. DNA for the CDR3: TGTGCCAGCAGCTTGGCTATAGCGGGGGGGACAGATACGCAGTATTTT.

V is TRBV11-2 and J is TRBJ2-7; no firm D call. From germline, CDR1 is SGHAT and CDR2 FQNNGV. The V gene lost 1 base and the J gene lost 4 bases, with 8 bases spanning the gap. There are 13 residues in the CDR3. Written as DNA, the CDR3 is TGTGCCAGCAGCTTAGTCCCCAAATACGAGCAGTACGTC. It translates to CASSLVPKYEQYV.

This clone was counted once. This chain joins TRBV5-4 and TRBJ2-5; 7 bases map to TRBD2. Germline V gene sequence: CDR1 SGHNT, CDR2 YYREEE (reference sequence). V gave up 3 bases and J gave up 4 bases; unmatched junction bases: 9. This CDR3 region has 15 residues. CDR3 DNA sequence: TGTGCCAGCAGCTCTCCCATGGGGGGGGGAGAGACCCAGTACTTC. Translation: CASSSPMGGGETQYF.

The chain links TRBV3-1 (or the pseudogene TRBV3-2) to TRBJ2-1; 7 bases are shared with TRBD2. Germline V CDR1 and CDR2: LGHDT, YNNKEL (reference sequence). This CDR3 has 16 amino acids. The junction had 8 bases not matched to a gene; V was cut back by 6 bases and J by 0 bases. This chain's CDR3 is CASSRAGRSSYNEQFF. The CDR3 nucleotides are TGTGCCAGCAGTCGAGCGGGGAGGAGCTCCTACAATGAGCAGTTCTTC.

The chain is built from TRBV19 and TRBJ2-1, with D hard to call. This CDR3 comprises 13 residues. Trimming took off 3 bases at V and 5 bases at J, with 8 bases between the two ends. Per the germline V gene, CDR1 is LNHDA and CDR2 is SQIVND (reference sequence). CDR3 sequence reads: CASSIPLDNEQFF. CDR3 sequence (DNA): TGTGCCAGTAGTATCCCCCTAGACAATGAGCAGTTCTTC.

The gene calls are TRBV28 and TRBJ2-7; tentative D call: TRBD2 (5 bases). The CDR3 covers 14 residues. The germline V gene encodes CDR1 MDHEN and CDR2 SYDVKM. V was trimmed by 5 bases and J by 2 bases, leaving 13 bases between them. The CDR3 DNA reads TGTGCCAGCAGTCCAGGAGGCTCAGCCTACGAGCAGTACGTC. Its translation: CASSPGGSAYEQYV.

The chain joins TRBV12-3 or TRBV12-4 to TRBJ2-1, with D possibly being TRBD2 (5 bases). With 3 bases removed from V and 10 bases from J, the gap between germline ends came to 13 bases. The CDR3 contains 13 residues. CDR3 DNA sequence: TGTGCCAGCAGTTTCTGGCTAGCAGGCGAGCAGTTCTTC. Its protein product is CASSFWLAGEQFF.

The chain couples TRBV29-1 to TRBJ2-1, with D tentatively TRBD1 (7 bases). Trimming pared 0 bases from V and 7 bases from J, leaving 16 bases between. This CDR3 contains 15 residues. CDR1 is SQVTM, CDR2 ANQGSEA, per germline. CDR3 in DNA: TGCAGCGTTGAAGATCGATCAGGGGGGCTAAATGAGCAGTTCTTC. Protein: CSVEDRSGGLNEQFF.

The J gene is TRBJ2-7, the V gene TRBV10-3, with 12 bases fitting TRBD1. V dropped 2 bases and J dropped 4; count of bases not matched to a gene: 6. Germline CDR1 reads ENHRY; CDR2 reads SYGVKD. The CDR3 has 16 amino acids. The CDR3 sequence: CAISERGQGASYEQYF. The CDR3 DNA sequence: TGTGCCATCAGTGAGCGGGGACAGGGGGCGTCGTACGAGCAGTACTTC.

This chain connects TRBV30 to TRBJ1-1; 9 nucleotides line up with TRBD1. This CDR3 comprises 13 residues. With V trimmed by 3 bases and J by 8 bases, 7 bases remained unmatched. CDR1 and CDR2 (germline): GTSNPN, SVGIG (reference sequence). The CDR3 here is CAWRRGQGREAFF. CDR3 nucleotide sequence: TGTGCCTGGAGAAGAGGACAGGGGAGGGAAGCTTTCTTT.

CDR3 coding DNA: TGTGCCAGCAGTGAATACCCTTCCGGGACATCTGGGGGCTACACCTTC. It specifies CASSEYPSGTSGGYTF. The chain combines TRBV25-1 with TRBJ1-2, with D perhaps TRBD1 (6 bases). This CDR3 has 16 amino acids. V shed 0 bases and J shed 8 bases, with 19 bases lying between them. The germline CDR1 and CDR2 sequences are MGHDK and SYGVNS.

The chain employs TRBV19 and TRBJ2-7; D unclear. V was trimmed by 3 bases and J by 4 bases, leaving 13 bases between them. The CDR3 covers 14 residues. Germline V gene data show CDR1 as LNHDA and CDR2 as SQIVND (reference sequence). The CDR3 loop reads CASSISPGLYEQYV. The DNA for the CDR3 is TGTGCCAGTAGTATTTCCCCAGGTCTTTACGAGCAGTACGTC.

The CDR3 nucleotides read TGCAGCGCCGTAGCCCTGGACAGGGGTTTCCATGGCTACACCTTC. Residues: CSAVALDRGFHGYTF. The chain is built from TRBV29-1 and TRBJ1-2; 9 nucleotides align to TRBD1. Germline V gene data show CDR1 as SQVTM and CDR2 as ANQGSEA. J gave up 6 bases and V 7 bases, and 15 bases lay outside the gene matches. The CDR3 contains 15 residues.

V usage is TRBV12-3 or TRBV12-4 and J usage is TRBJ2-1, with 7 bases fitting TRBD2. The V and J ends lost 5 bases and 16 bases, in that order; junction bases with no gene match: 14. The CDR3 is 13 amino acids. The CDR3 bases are TGTGCCAGCAGTCGACAACGGGGGGACCGGCAATTCTTC. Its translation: CASSRQRGDRQFF.